Each of the 32 T cell receptor beta chains below was sequenced from the same sample in a study of shared clonotypes between healthy human individuals. Profiling relied on immunoSEQ multiplex PCR, and the TCRdb table lists in-frame clones only, not all of them. Of about 1.4 million clones listed, roughly 96% are singletons. The specimen sequenced was naive CD4+ T cells sorted from blood. Subset described: CD45RA+ positively selected. The receptors shown here come from a man between 25 and 39 years old in good health.

V is TRBV19 and J is TRBJ2-5, with D perhaps being TRBD1 or TRBD2 (6 bases each). Trimming shortened V by 0 bases and J by 1 base, and 9 bases separated the two germline ends. CDR1 is LNHDA and CDR2 is SQIVND in the germline V gene (reference sequence). CDR3 length: 15 amino acids. The CDR3 bases are TGTGCCAGTAGTATAGATGGGGGGCCCCAAGAGACCCAGTACTTC. This encodes CASSIDGGPQETQYF.

This chain connects TRBV10-3 to TRBJ2-3, with no clear D. The ends were cut back, 3 bases at V and 5 bases at J, with 3 bases in the middle. Germline V CDR1 and CDR2: ENHRY, SYGVKD. The length of the CDR3 is 11 residues. The DNA for the CDR3 is TGTGCCATCAGTGATCTAGATACGCAGTATTTT. Amino acid sequence: CAISDLDTQYF.

This chain links TRBV4-2 with TRBJ2-7, with a tentative D call TRBD2 (5 bases). The CDR3 has 15 residues. V lost 3 bases and J 3 bases, leaving 15 bases between the germline ends. Germline CDR1 is LGHNA and CDR2 is YNFKEQ. The CDR3 nucleotides read TGTGCCAGCAGCCAGACTTGGACTGAGAACTACGAGCAGTACTTC. Protein product: CASSQTWTENYEQYF.

This clone was seen a handful of times. The DNA of the CDR3 is TGTGCCAGCAGTGCGCTGGGACGAGTATATGGCTACACCTTC. Its translation is CASSALGRVYGYTF. This chain connects TRBV2 to TRBJ1-2; maybe TRBD1 (5 bases). The length of the CDR3 is 14 residues. Trimming took 4 bases from V and 5 from J, leaving 14 bases between them. Per germline, CDR1 SNHLY and CDR2 FYNNEI.

The CDR3 spells CASSGQGAYNEQFF. The CDR3, as DNA: TGTGCCAGCAGCGGACAGGGGGCGTACAATGAGCAGTTCTTC. V is TRBV9 and J is TRBJ2-1; 10 positions match TRBD1. Germline V gives CDR1 SGDLS, CDR2 YYNGEE. The CDR3 length is 14 residues. Unmatched junction bases numbered 1, after V lost 3 bases and J lost 4 bases.

This chain links TRBV11-2 with TRBJ2-3, with D uncertain. Trimming pared 0 bases from V and 6 bases from J, leaving 7 bases between. CDR3 length: 13 amino acids. Germline CDR1 SGHAT, CDR2 FQNNGV. The DNA of the CDR3 is TGTGCCAGCAGCTTAGATGTGGGGGATACGCAGTATTTT. It translates to CASSLDVGDTQYF.

The chain employs TRBV6-1 and TRBJ2-2, with D possibly matching TRBD1 (6 bases). The CDR3 loop spans 16 amino acids. Per the germline V gene, CDR1 is MNHNS and CDR2 is SASEGT. Trimming removed 1 base from V and 4 bases from J, with 13 bases in between. The CDR3 is CASSEEWGLPTGELFF. The CDR3 nucleotides are TGTGCCAGCAGTGAAGAGTGGGGGCTACCCACCGGGGAGCTGTTTTTT.

V gene TRBV15 combines with J gene TRBJ2-7; a weak D match, TRBD1 (5 bases). Germline-derived CDR1 and CDR2 are LNHNV and YYDKDF (reference sequence). Trimming removed 1 base at V and 5 bases at J, with 12 bases between. The length of the CDR3 is 14 residues. CDR3 bases: TGTGCCACCAGCAGAGCCAGGACAAGCCACGAGCAGTACTTC. It translates to CATSRARTSHEQYF.

V and J are TRBV27 and TRBJ2-7; a possible D gene is TRBD2 (5 bases). Trimming took off 2 bases at V and 3 bases at J, with 14 bases between the two ends. The CDR3 extends over 15 amino acids. Germline-derived CDR1 and CDR2 are MNHEY and SMNVEV (reference sequence). For the CDR3, the DNA is TGTGCCAGCAGTTTAGGACTCGGACGGATCTACGAGCAGTACTTC. It yields the protein CASSLGLGRIYEQYF.

This sequence joins TRBV6-1 and TRBJ2-7, with D possibly TRBD2 on 5 matching bases. This CDR3 has 14 residues. V lost 1 base to trimming and J lost 3 bases, with 10 bases between them. The germline V gene has CDR1 MNHNS and CDR2 SASEGT. The CDR3 bases are TGTGCCAGCAGTGAAGGCCACGGACTCTACGAGCAGTACTTC. Translation gives CASSEGHGLYEQYF.

V and J are TRBV29-1 and TRBJ2-6; no clear D. The V gene lost 4 bases and the J gene lost 4 bases, with 8 bases spanning the gap. CDR3 length: 13 amino acids. Germline V gives CDR1 SQVTM, CDR2 ANQGSEA. CDR3 sequence (DNA): TGCAGCGTTGCGGGCGGCGGGGCCAACGTCCTGACTTTC. As protein: CSVAGGGANVLTF.

The chain joins TRBV11-3 to TRBJ1-5, with D tentatively TRBD1 (6 bases). Germline lookup yields CDR1 SGHNT and CDR2 YENEEA. This CDR3 region has 11 residues. Trimming stripped 11 bases from V and 5 bases from J, with 10 bases between. The CDR3 DNA reads TGTGCCCCCAGGGGCGATCAGCCCCAGCATTTT. Translating gives CAPRGDQPQHF.

This clone was observed a single time. This rearrangement joins TRBV5-1 to TRBJ2-1; perhaps TRBD2 as D (6 bases). CDR1 and CDR2 from the germline V gene are SGHRS and YFSETQ. This CDR3 has 12 residues. Trimming shortened V by 6 bases and J by 7 bases, and 11 bases separated the two germline ends. The CDR3 is CASKEGLNEQFF. The CDR3 bases are TGCGCCAGCAAGGAGGGGCTGAATGAGCAGTTCTTC. Full variable domain (rest looked up from reference TRBV5-1 and TRBJ2-1): KAGVTQTPRYLIKTRGQQVTLSCSPISGHRSVSWYQQTPGQGLQFLFEYFSETQRNKGNFPGRFSGRQFSNSRSEMNVSTLELGDSALYLCASKEGLNEQFFGPGTRLTVL.

This chain uses TRBV27 with TRBJ2-6, with 11 bases aligning to TRBD1. V shed 6 bases, J shed 0 bases, and the junction held 7 bases outside the gene matches. The CDR3 extends over 18 amino acids. Germline values: CDR1 MNHEY, CDR2 SMNVEV (reference sequence). The CDR3, as DNA: TGTGCCAGCAGGCCGGACAGGGGGCGAATCTCTGGGGCCAACGTCCTGACTTTC. Its translation: CASRPDRGRISGANVLTF.

The J gene is TRBJ2-5, the V gene TRBV6-5, with 10 bases lining up with TRBD1. Trimming at V came to 2 bases and at J to 4 bases, leaving 7 bases not matched to a gene. This CDR3 has 16 amino acids. From germline, CDR1 is MNHEY and CDR2 SVGAGI. CDR3 protein: CASSYKGQGLGETQYF. As DNA, the CDR3 is TGTGCCAGCAGTTACAAGGGACAGGGGTTGGGAGAGACCCAGTACTTC.

This clone was counted once. Other DNA sequences from this sample encode an identical CDR3 as well. V and J are TRBV18 and TRBJ2-5; TRBD1 is a possible D gene (8 bases). Germline lookup yields CDR1 KGHSH and CDR2 LQKENI. The length of the CDR3 is 14 residues. Trimming took 2 bases from V and 4 from J, leaving 11 bases between them. CDR3 in DNA: TGTGCCAGCTCACCAAACAGGGGGGGAGAGACCCAGTACTTC. It yields the protein CASSPNRGGETQYF.

V usage is TRBV28 and J usage is TRBJ2-2, with 11 bases that match TRBD2. The CDR3 totals 16 residues. The ends lost 4 bases at V and 8 bases at J; junction bases unmatched: 9. The V gene's germline CDR1 is MDHEN and CDR2 SYDVKM. DNA of the CDR3: TGTGCCAGCAGTTCTAACCGACTAGCGGGAATGGGGGAGCTGTTTTTT. Protein: CASSSNRLAGMGELFF.

This chain uses TRBV28 with TRBJ1-1; D gene ambiguous. From germline, CDR1 is MDHEN and CDR2 SYDVKM. V was clipped by 6 bases and J by 1 base, with 9 bases between them. This CDR3 has 13 residues. The CDR3 loop reads CASSLPKNTEAFF. For the CDR3, the DNA is TGTGCCAGCAGCCTTCCTAAGAACACTGAAGCTTTCTTT.

The rearrangement joins TRBV5-1 to TRBJ2-2, with D perhaps being TRBD1 or TRBD2 (5 bases each). The V gene's germline CDR1 is SGHRS and CDR2 YFSETQ. V gave up 1 base and J gave up 3 bases, with 10 bases separating them. The CDR3 has 15 amino acids. In DNA form, the CDR3 reads TGCGCCAGCAGCTTGTGGGGGTTCGACACCGGGGAGCTGTTTTTT. Translated: CASSLWGFDTGELFF.

This chain joins TRBV28 and TRBJ2-1; D tentatively reads TRBD1 or TRBD2 (5 bases each). This CDR3 has 16 residues. Germline loops: CDR1 MDHEN, CDR2 SYDVKM. Trimming left V 5 bases short and J 5 bases short, with 19 bases between. The CDR3 DNA reads TGTGCCAGCAGTAAACTCCGGGACCGAGCACACAATGAGCAGTTCTTC. It specifies CASSKLRDRAHNEQFF.

The chain employs TRBV11-3 and TRBJ2-2; D assignment may be TRBD1 or TRBD2 (5 bases each). V was pared by 10 bases and J by 5 bases, with 17 bases between. Germline V gene data show CDR1 as SGHNT and CDR2 as YENEEA. CDR3 size: 14 residues. CDR3: CATQKGRQTGELFF. The DNA of the CDR3 is TGTGCCACCCAAAAGGGGAGACAGACCGGGGAGCTGTTTTTT.

This chain joins TRBV9 and TRBJ2-7; TRBD1 is a possible D gene (5 bases). Germline CDR1 and CDR2: SGDLS and YYNGEE. This CDR3 region has 12 residues. Trimming stripped 1 base from V and 11 bases from J, with 13 bases between. CDR3 protein: CASSVISGNKYF. The CDR3 DNA reads as TGTGCCAGCAGCGTAATCTCAGGGAATAAGTACTTC. The entire variable domain, with the rest obtained from reference TRBV9 and TRBJ2-7, is as follows: DSGVTQTPKHLITATGQRVTLRCSPRSGDLSVYWYQQSLDQGLQFLIQYYNGEERAKGNILERFSAQQFPDLHSELNLSSLELGDSALYFCASSVISGNKYFGPGTRLTVT.

The chain couples TRBV11-2 to TRBJ2-3; 10 nucleotides agree with TRBD2. The CDR3 has 16 residues. Germline assignment: CDR1 SGHAT and CDR2 FQNNGV. V gave up 7 bases and J gave up 4 bases; unmatched junction bases: 11. The CDR3 spells CASTRRPAGGPDTQYF. The CDR3 bases are TGTGCCAGCACCCGCCGGCCAGCGGGAGGGCCAGATACGCAGTATTTT.

This clone has only one observation. Other nucleotide sequences in the sample specify the same CDR3. In DNA, the CDR3 is TGTGCCAGCTCACCGGGGAGGTACGAGCAGTACTTC. The encoded protein is CASSPGRYEQYF. The V call is TRBV18, the J call TRBJ2-7; possible D gene TRBD2, 6 bases. V was pared by 3 bases and J by 4 bases, with 7 bases between. This CDR3 is built from 12 residues. Germline-derived CDR1 and CDR2 are KGHSH and LQKENI.

V and J are TRBV28 and TRBJ2-7; D remains unclear. The CDR3 is 15 residues long. The V and J ends lost 4 bases and 0 bases respectively, with 13 bases between them. CDR1 MDHEN and CDR2 SYDVKM come from the germline V gene. CDR3 residues: CASSSISFLSYEQYF. CDR3 sequence (DNA): TGTGCCAGCAGTTCGATATCTTTTCTCTCCTACGAGCAGTACTTC. The variable domain in full, with the rest retrieved from reference TRBV28 and TRBJ2-7, is DVKVTQSSRYLVKRTGEKVFLECVQDMDHENMFWYRQDPGLGLRLIYFSYDVKMKEKGDIPEGYSVSREKKERFSLILESASTNQTSMYLCASSSISFLSYEQYFGPGTRLTVT.

The chain couples TRBV19 to TRBJ1-5, with D possibly being TRBD1 (6 bases). Germline CDR1 LNHDA, CDR2 SQIVND (reference sequence). This CDR3 has 16 amino acids. The V end was cut by 9 bases, the J end by 2 bases, with 20 bases between. CDR3 in amino acids: CASRWGGGQGNQPQHF. The CDR3 bases are TGTGCCAGCCGGTGGGGTGGGGGGCAAGGCAATCAGCCCCAGCATTTT.

The chain couples TRBV19 to TRBJ1-5, with TRBD1 identical over 7 bases. Germline V gene lookup returns CDR1 LNHDA and CDR2 SQIVND (reference sequence). The CDR3 is 15 residues long. V shed 5 bases and J 5 bases; nucleotides not matched to a gene: 9. The CDR3 region has the DNA TGTGCCAGTAGTCCACGGGGACAGTCCCATCAGCCCCAGCATTTT. Translating it yields CASSPRGQSHQPQHF.

CDR3 coding DNA: TGTGCCAGCAGTGACTTTGTAACGACGGATAGCAATCAGCCCCAGCATTTT. This gives the protein CASSDFVTTDSNQPQHF. The gene calls are TRBV6-4 and TRBJ1-5; D is uncertain. Germline V gene data show CDR1 as MRHNA and CDR2 as SNTAGT. V shed 1 base and J shed 0 bases, with 13 bases lying between them. CDR3 length: 17 residues.

V and J are TRBV7-9 and TRBJ1-5, with a weak D call TRBD1 (5 bases). Germline CDR1 reads SEHNR; CDR2 reads FQNEAQ (reference sequence). Deletions cut 1 base from V and 5 bases from J, with 12 bases between. The length of the CDR3 is 15 residues. The CDR3 loop reads CASSLEAGTYQPQHF. In DNA form, the CDR3 reads TGTGCCAGCAGCTTAGAGGCAGGGACTTATCAGCCCCAGCATTTT.

The chain uses TRBV4-1 and TRBJ1-3; D is unclear. The CDR3 runs 12 residues. Germline loops: CDR1 MGHRA, CDR2 YSYEKL. The V end lost 1 base, the J end lost 3 bases, and 1 base lay between the germline ends. The CDR3 sequence is CASSQGGNTIYF. For the CDR3, the DNA is TGCGCCAGCAGCCAAGGTGGAAACACCATATATTTT.

This chain links TRBV9 with TRBJ2-3, with 9 bases matching TRBD2. Germline-derived CDR1 and CDR2 are SGDLS and YYNGEE. V was clipped by 0 bases and J by 6 bases; unmatched bases: 2. The CDR3 has 14 residues. CDR3 residues: CASSVGSGGDTQYF. The CDR3 DNA reads TGTGCCAGCAGCGTAGGTAGCGGGGGTGATACGCAGTATTTT.

The V call is TRBV21-1, the J call TRBJ2-1; the D segment call TRBD2 is taken from the table without a DNA check. TRBV21-1 is termed a pseudogene. The CDR3 contains 14 residues. CDR3 region: CASIGLAVFDEQFF. DNA for the CDR3: TGTGCCAGCATCGGACTAGCGGTTTTCGATGAGCAGTTCTTC.